These 8 T cell receptor beta chains originate from one sample sequenced in a study of neurological immune-mediated disorders. Using its own MiXCR run on the 5' RACE reads, TCRdb lists one record per CDR3 protein. The sample yields roughly 10,000 distinct CDR3 sequences, 20% to 25% seen once. The sample was CD8+ T cells from blood. The origin of the receptors is a woman aged 35 to 49 with multiple sclerosis.

The chain uses TRBV9 and TRBJ1-2; 9 nucleotides line up with TRBD1. V was clipped by 6 bases and J by 5 bases; unmatched bases: 5. This CDR3 contains 13 residues. Germline V gene sequence: CDR1 SGDLS, CDR2 YYNGEE. In nucleotides, the CDR3 is TGTGCCAGCAACAGGGGGCGCGCATATGGCTACACCTTC. Its protein is CASNRGRAYGYTF. Supplemented by reference TRBV9 and TRBJ1-2, the full variable domain reads DSGVTQTPKHLITATGQRVTLRCSPRSGDLSVYWYQQSLDQGLQFLIQYYNGEERAKGNILERFSAQQFPDLHSELNLSSLELGDSALYFCASNRGRAYGYTFGSGTRLTVV.

This clonotype was counted ten times or more. The rearrangement links TRBV4-1 to TRBJ2-1; 9 bases are shared with TRBD2. Germline V lookup: CDR1 MGHRA, CDR2 YSYEKL. The CDR3 loop spans 15 amino acids. The V and J ends lost 1 base and 7 bases, in that order; junction bases with no gene match: 5. CDR3 coding DNA: TGCGCCAGCAGCCAAGTTGCGGGGGGGCTTAATGAGCAGTTCTTC. Protein: CASSQVAGGLNEQFF.

This clonotype was found many times. This chain uses TRBV12-3 or TRBV12-4 with TRBJ1-5, with TRBD1 as a possible D gene (5 bases). The V end was cut by 3 bases, the J end by 6 bases, with 15 bases between. The CDR3 length is 15 residues. The CDR3 DNA sequence: TGTGCCAGCAGTTTTGGTAGGGCAGGGAGTCAGCCCCAGCATTTT. It encodes CASSFGRAGSQPQHF.

This clonotype was picked up many times. The rearrangement joins TRBV15 to TRBJ1-4; the D is unclear. Germline CDR1 reads LNHNV; CDR2 reads YYDKDF (reference sequence). Trimming took 1 base from V and 10 from J, leaving 10 bases between them. There are 13 residues in the CDR3. This CDR3 is CATSRGVSLKLFF. The CDR3 DNA sequence: TGTGCCACCAGCAGAGGGGTTTCCCTAAAACTGTTTTTT.

This clonotype has ten or more counts. The chain employs TRBV4-1 and TRBJ2-7, with 10 positions matching TRBD1. The V gene end was trimmed by 4 bases and the J gene end by 2 bases; junction bases not matched to a gene: 5. The CDR3 has 15 residues. Germline V CDR1 and CDR2: MGHRA, YSYEKL. The DNA of the CDR3 is TGCGCCAGCAGCCCCAGGGGACAGGGGACCTACGAGCAGTACTTC. Protein sequence: CASSPRGQGTYEQYF.

This clonotype was observed at least ten times. This chain joins TRBV9 and TRBJ2-3, with a tentative D call TRBD1 (6 bases). The germline gives CDR1 SGDLS, CDR2 YYNGEE. The V end lost 3 bases, the J end lost 3 bases, and 17 bases lay between the germline ends. The CDR3 length is 16 residues. The CDR3 region is CASSAILTGSTDTQYF. As DNA, the CDR3 is TGTGCCAGCAGCGCGATCTTGACAGGTTCGACAGATACGCAGTATTTT.

There are many counts of this clonotype. The genes are TRBV25-1 and TRBJ1-1, with D possibly matching TRBD1 (6 bases). Germline CDR1 reads MGHDK; CDR2 reads SYGVNS. The ends were cut back, 8 bases at V and 0 bases at J, with 10 bases in the middle. This CDR3 spans 13 amino acids. This CDR3 reads CASLGQLNTEAFF. The CDR3 bases are TGTGCCAGCCTTGGACAGTTGAACACTGAAGCTTTCTTT.

This clonotype was detected many times. The chain combines TRBV9 with TRBJ2-1, with D perhaps TRBD1 or TRBD2 (5 bases each). This CDR3 is 13 amino acids long. Between the trimmed V and J ends, which lost 3 bases and 7 bases, there was a span of 11 bases. CDR1 and CDR2 from the germline V gene are SGDLS and YYNGEE. CDR3 in amino acids: CASSGGWRNEQFF. For the CDR3, the DNA is TGTGCCAGCAGCGGGGGGTGGAGGAATGAGCAGTTCTTC.